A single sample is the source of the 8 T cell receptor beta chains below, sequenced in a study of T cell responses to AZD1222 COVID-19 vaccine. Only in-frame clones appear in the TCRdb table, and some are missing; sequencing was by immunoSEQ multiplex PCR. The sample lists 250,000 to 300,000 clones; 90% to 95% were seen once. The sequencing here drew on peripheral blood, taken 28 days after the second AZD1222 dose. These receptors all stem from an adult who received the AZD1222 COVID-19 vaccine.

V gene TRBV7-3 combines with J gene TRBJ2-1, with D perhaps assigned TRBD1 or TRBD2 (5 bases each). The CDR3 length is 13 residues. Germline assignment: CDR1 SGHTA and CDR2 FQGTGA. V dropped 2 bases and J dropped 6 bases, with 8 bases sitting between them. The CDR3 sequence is CASSLGGTNEQFF. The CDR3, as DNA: TGTGCCAGCAGCTTAGGGGGTACCAATGAGCAGTTCTTC.

The CDR3 is CASSQPGERGEQYF. The CDR3 coding sequence is TGTGCCAGTAGCCAACCGGGAGAAAGGGGCGAGCAGTACTTC. This chain connects TRBV19 to TRBJ2-7; TRBD2 might be the D (6 bases). The CDR3 runs to 14 residues. Trimming stripped 6 bases from V and 6 bases from J, with 18 bases between. The V gene's germline CDR1 is LNHDA and CDR2 SQIVND (reference sequence).

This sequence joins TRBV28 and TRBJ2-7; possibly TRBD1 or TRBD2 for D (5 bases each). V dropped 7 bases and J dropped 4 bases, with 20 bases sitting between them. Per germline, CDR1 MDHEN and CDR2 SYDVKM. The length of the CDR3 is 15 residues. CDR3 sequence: CASTLFQGRLYEQYF. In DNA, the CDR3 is TGTGCCAGCACCCTTTTTCAGGGACGGTTGTACGAGCAGTACTTC.

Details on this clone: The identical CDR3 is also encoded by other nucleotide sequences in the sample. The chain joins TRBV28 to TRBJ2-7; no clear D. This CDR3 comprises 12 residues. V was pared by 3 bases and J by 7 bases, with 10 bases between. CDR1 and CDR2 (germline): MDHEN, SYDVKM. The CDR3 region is CASSLLGGEQYF. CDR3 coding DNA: TGTGCCAGCAGTTTGCTGGGTGGTGAGCAGTACTTC.

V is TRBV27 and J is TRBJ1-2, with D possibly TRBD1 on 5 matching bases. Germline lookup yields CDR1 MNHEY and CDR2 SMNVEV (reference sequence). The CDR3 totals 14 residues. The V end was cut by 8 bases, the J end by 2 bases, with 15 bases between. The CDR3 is CASGPGTGNYGYTF. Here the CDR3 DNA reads TGTGCCAGCGGGCCGGGGACGGGAAACTATGGCTACACCTTC.

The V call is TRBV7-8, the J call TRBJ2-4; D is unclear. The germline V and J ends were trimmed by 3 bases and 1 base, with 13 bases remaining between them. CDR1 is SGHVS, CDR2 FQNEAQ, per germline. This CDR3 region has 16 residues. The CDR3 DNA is TGTGCCAGCAGCTTCCAGACCCTAGGGGCCAAAAACATTCAGTACTTC. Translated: CASSFQTLGAKNIQYF.

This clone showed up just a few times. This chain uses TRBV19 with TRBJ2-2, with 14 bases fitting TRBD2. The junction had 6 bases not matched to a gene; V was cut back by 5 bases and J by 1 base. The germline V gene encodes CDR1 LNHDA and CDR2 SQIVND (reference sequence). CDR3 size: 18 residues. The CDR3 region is CASSPQGLAGVNTGELFF. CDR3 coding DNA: TGTGCCAGTAGTCCCCAGGGACTAGCGGGGGTGAACACCGGGGAGCTGTTTTTT.

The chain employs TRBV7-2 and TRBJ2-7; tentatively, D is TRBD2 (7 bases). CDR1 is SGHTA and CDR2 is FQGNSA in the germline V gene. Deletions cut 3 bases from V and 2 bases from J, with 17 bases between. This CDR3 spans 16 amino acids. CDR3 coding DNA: TGTGCCAGCAGCTTGCCCCAGGGGAGGGCGCCCTACGAGCAGTACTTC. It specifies CASSLPQGRAPYEQYF.